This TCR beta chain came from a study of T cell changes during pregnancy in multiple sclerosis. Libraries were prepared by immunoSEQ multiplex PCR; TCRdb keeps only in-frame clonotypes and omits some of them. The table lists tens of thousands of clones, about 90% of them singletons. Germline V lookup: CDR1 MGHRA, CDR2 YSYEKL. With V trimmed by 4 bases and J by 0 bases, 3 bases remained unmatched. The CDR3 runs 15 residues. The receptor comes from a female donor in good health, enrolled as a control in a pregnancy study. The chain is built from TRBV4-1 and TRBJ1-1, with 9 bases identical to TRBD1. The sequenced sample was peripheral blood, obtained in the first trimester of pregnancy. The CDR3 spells CASSRGQGLNTEAFF. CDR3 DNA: TGCGCCAGCAGCCGGGGACAGGGATTGAACACTGAAGCTTTCTTT.